The rows below give T cell receptor beta chains drawn from one sample of a study of vaccination effects on CD4 cells after COVID-19. The protocol was immunoSEQ multiplex PCR, while the TCRdb copy is restricted to in-frame clones and leaves out a portion. The data contain roughly 17,000 clones, 60% to 80% of them singletons. The antigens for these receptors are not known. The sequenced sample was CD4+ T cells from PBMCs cultured with SARS-CoV-2 spike peptides, obtained before COVID-19 vaccination. The receptors stem from a human donor who had a prior SARS-CoV-2 infection. Each CDR3 is given without its conserved first and last residue. The D gene is left open where the match is weak.

D	V	CDR3
NA	TRBV5-1	ASSLVAGSDYGYT
NA	TRBV5-6	ASSLVAGYNSPLH
TRBD1	TRBV13	ASSFGTVKETQY
TRBD1	TRBV7-2	ASSLTGGNIQY
NA	TRBV7-2	ASSLVSGPGNTIY
NA	TRBV19	ASKYGPTYEQY
TRBD1	TRBV5-8	ASSFRGTGVRNEQF
NA	TRBV9	ASSVDGGTDTQY
TRBD1	TRBV27	ASSPNAGTAYGYT
TRBD1	TRBV7-3	ASSPSGTGVGYT
NA	TRBV25-1	ASSDPGQTSYEQY
NA	TRBV9	ASSTGRGFNYGYT
NA	TRBV12-3/TRBV12-4	ASSFQDLGYT
NA	TRBV20-1	SASDHETSTDTQY
NA	TRBV3-1/TRBV3-2	ASSQVGAGGADTQY
NA	TRBV19	ASSIDATNEKLF
NA	TRBV5-4	ASSPETENTEAF
TRBD1	TRBV5-8	ASSLRQGGSPLH
NA	TRBV18	ASSPAHWDTEAF
NA	TRBV7-3	ASSPNLARGELF
TRBD1	TRBV10-3	AISVTGGPNEQF
TRBD1	TRBV18	ASSPPVGTEGTQY
NA	TRBV20-1	SAQRSYEQY
NA	TRBV20-1	SASEQAETQY
TRBD2	TRBV11-3	ASSRIAGASDTQY